One TCR beta chain is described in this entry. Trimming took off 0 bases at V and 7 bases at J, with 13 bases between the two ends. CDR3 length: 14 residues. Germline CDR1 reads SEHNR; CDR2 reads FQNEAQ (reference sequence). This specimen belongs to a study of patients and donors after allogeneic stem cell transplantation. TCRdb re-called the RT-PCR reads through MiXCR, storing one row per CDR3 protein. The sample comprises approximately 160,000 distinct CDR3 sequences, about 32% of which are singletons, and around 3.2% rests with the top ten. The sample taken for sequencing was blood, either unsorted or a sorted T cell fraction (not recorded which). This TCR was sampled from a human donor who was either an allogeneic HSCT recipient or a stem cell or donor lymphocyte infusion donor (not recorded which). It is not recorded whose cells these are; they may come from a transplant donor. V usage is TRBV7-9 and J usage is TRBJ2-7; D unclear. The CDR3 loop reads CASSLAHRAEEQYF. The DNA for the CDR3 is TGTGCCAGCAGCTTAGCGCATAGGGCGGAAGAGCAGTACTTC.